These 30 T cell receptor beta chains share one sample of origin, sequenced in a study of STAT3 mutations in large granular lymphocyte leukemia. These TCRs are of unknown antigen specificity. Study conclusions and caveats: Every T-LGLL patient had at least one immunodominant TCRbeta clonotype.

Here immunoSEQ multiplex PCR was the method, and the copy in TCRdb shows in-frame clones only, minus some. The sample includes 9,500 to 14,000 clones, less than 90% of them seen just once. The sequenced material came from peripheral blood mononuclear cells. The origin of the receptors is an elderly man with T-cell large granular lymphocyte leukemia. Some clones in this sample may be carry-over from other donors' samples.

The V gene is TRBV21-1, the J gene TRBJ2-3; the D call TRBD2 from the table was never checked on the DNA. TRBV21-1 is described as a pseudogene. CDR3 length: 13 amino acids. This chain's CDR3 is CASTRGGIDTQYF. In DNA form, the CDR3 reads TGTGCCAGCACGCGGGGGGGCATAGATACGCAGTATTTT.

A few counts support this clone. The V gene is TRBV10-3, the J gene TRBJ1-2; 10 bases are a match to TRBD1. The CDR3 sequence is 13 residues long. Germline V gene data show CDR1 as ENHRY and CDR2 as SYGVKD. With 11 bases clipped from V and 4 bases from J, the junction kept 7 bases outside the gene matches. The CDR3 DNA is TGTGCCGTTTTAGGGACAGGGGTCTATGGCTACACCTTC. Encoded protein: CAVLGTGVYGYTF.

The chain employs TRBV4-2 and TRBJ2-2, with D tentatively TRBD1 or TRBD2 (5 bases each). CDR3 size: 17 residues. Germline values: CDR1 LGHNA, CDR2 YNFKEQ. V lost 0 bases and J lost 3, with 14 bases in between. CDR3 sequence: CASSQELLSGHTGELFF. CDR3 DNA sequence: TGTGCCAGCAGCCAAGAATTGCTATCGGGGCACACCGGGGAGCTGTTTTTT.

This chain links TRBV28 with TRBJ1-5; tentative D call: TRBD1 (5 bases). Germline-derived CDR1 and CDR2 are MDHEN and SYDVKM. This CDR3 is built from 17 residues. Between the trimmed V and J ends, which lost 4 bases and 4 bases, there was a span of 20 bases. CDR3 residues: CASSSGLTLAGNQPQHF. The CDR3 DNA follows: TGTGCCAGCAGTTCGGGACTTACCCTCGCGGGGAATCAGCCCCAGCATTTT.

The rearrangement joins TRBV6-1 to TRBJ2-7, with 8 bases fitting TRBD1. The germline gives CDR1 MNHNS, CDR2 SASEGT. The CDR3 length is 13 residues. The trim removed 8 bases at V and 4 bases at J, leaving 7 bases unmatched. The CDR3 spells CASVRDRLYEQYF. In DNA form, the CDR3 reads TGTGCCAGCGTAAGGGACAGGCTATACGAGCAGTACTTC.

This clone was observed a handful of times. The CDR3 DNA reads as TGTGCCACCCGACAGGGCGATTCACCCCTCCACTTT. It yields the protein CATRQGDSPLHF. The rearrangement joins TRBV15 to TRBJ1-6; 7 bases are shared with TRBD1. This CDR3 comprises 12 residues. J was trimmed by 8 bases and V by 8 bases; bases with no gene match: 3. From germline, CDR1 is LNHNV and CDR2 YYDKDF (reference sequence).

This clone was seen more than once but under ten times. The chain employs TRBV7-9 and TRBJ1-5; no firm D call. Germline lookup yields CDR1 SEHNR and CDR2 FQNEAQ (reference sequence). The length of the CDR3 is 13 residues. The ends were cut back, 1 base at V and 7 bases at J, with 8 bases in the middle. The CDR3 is CASSLEGIQPQHF. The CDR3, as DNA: TGTGCCAGCAGCTTAGAGGGAATCCAGCCCCAGCATTTT. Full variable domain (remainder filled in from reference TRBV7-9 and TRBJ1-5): DTGVSQNPRHKITKRGQNVTFRCDPISEHNRLYWYRQTLGQGPEFLTYFQNEAQLEKSRLLSDRFSAERPKGSFSTLEIQRTEQGDSAMYLCASSLEGIQPQHFGDGTRLSIL.

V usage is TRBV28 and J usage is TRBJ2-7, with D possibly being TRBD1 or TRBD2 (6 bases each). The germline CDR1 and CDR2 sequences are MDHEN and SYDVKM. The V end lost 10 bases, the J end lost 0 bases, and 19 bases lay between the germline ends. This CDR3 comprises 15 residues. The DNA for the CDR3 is TGTGCCACCATCAAAGGGGGGATCCCCTCCTACGAGCAGTACTTC. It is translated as CATIKGGIPSYEQYF.

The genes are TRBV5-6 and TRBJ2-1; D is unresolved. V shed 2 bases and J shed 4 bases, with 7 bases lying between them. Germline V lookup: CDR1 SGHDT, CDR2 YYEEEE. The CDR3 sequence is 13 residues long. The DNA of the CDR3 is TGTGCCAGCAGCTTCAACAGATACAATGAGCAGTTCTTC. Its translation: CASSFNRYNEQFF.

Here the CDR3 DNA reads TGTGCCAGCAGCGCCGTGACCCGGAGGCTAATGAACACTGAAGCTTTCTTT. Translation: CASSAVTRRLMNTEAFF. The J gene is TRBJ1-1, the V gene TRBV7-9; D unclear. The CDR3 has 17 residues. The germline gives CDR1 SEHNR, CDR2 FQNEAQ (reference sequence). V was trimmed by 5 bases and J by 0 bases, leaving 19 bases between them.

CDR3: CASARREETQYF. CDR3 in DNA: TGTGCCAGCGCCCGGCGCGAAGAGACCCAGTACTTC. This chain joins TRBV9 and TRBJ2-5; no reliable D call. Germline-derived CDR1 and CDR2 are SGDLS and YYNGEE. This CDR3 has 12 amino acids. V shed 7 bases and J shed 3 bases, with 10 bases lying between them.

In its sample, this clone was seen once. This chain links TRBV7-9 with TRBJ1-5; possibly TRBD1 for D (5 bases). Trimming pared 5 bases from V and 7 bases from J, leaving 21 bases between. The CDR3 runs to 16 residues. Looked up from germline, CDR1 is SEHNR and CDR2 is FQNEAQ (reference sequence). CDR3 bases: TGTGCCAGCAGCGACCAAGCAGGGACCTCAGGGCAGCCCCAGCATTTT. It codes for CASSDQAGTSGQPQHF.

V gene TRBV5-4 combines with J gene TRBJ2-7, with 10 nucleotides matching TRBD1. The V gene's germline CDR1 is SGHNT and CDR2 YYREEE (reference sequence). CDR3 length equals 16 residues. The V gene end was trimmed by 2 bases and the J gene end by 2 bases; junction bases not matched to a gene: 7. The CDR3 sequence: CASSLTGTGVAYEQYF. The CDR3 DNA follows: TGTGCCAGCAGCTTAACCGGGACAGGGGTCGCCTACGAGCAGTACTTC.

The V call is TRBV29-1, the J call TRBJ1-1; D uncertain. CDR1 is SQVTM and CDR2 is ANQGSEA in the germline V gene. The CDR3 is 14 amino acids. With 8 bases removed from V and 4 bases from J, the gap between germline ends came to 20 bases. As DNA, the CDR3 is TGCAGCTCCCTCTCGGCAACAATGGGCACTGAAGCTTTCTTT. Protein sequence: CSSLSATMGTEAFF.

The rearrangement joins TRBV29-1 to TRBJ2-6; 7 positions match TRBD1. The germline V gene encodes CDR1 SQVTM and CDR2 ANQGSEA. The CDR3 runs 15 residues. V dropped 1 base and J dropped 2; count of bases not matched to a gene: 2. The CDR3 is CSVEGGTAGANVLTF. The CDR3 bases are TGCAGCGTTGAAGGGGGGACAGCTGGGGCCAACGTCCTGACTTTC.

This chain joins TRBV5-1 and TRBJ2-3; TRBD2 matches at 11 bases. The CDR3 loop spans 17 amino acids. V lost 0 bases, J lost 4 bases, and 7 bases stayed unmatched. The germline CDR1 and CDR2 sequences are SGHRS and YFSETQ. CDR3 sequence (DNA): TGCGCCAGCAGCTTGGCCGGGGCTAGCGGGGGGCCAGATACGCAGTATTTT. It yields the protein CASSLAGASGGPDTQYF.

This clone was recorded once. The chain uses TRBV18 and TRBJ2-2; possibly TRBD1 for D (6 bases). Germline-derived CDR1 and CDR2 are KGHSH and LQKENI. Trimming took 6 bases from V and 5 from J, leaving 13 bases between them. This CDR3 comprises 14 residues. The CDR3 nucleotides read TGTGCCAGCTCCCCCGGGACAACGACCGGGGAGCTGTTTTTT. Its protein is CASSPGTTTGELFF.

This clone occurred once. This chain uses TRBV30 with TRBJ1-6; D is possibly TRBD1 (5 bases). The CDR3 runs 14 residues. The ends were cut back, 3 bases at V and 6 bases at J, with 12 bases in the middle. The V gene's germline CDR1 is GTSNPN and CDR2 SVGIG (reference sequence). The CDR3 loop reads CAWRSGTLNSPLHF. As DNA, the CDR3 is TGTGCCTGGAGGTCCGGGACCCTTAATTCACCCCTCCACTTT.

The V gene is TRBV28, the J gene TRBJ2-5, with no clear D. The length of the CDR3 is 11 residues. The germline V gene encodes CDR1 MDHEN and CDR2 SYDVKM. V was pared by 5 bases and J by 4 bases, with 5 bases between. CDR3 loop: CASSTGETQYF. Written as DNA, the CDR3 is TGTGCCAGCAGTACCGGAGAGACCCAGTACTTC.

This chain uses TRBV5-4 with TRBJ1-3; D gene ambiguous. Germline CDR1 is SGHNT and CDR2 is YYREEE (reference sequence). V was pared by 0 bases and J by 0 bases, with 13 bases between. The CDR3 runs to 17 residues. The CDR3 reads CASSLAGWTGSGNTIYF. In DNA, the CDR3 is TGTGCCAGCAGCTTGGCCGGTTGGACGGGCTCTGGAAACACCATATATTTT.

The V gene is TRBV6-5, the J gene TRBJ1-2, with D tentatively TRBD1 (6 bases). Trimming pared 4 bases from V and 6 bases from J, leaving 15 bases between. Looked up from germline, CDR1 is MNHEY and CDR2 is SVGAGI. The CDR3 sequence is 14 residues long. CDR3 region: CASSSQGGGNGYTF. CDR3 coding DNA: TGTGCCAGCAGTTCACAGGGAGGGGGGAATGGCTACACCTTC.

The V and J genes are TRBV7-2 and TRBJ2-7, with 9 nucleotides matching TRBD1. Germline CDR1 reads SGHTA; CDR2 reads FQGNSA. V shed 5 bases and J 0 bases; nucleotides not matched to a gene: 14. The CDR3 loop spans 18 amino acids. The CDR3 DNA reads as TGTGCCAGCAGCCGGGACCTCCGGGACAGGGCGAGCTCCTACGAGCAGTACTTC. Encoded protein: CASSRDLRDRASSYEQYF.

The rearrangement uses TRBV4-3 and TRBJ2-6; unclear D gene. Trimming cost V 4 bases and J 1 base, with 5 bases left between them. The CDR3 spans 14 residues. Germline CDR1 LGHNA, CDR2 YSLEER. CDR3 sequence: CASSLGSGANVLTF. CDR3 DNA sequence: TGCGCCAGCAGCCTAGGGTCTGGGGCCAACGTCCTGACTTTC.

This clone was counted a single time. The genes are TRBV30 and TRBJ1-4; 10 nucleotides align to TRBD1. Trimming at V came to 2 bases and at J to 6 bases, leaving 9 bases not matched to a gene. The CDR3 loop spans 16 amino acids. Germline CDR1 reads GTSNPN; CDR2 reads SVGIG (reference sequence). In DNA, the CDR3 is TGTGCCTGGAGTCAAAGACAGGGGGCGTTGGATGAAAAACTGTTTTTT. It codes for CAWSQRQGALDEKLFF.

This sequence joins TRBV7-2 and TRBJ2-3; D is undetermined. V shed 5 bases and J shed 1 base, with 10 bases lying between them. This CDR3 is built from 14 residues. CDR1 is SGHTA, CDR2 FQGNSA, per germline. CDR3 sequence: CASSVDMGTDTQYF. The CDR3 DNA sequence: TGTGCCAGCAGCGTCGACATGGGCACAGATACGCAGTATTTT.

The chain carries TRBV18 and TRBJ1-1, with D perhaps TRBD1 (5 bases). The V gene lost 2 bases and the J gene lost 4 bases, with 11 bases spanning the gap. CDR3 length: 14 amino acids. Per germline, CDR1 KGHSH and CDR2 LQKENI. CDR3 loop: CASSPGQGSTEAFF. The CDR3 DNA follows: TGTGCCAGCTCACCAGGGCAGGGATCCACTGAAGCTTTCTTT.

The CDR3 loop reads CASSAAGARNTQYF. In nucleotides, the CDR3 is TGTGCCAGCAGCGCGGCTGGGGCCCGTAATACGCAGTATTTT. The gene calls are TRBV5-6 and TRBJ2-3; D might be TRBD1 (5 bases). Germline CDR1 reads SGHDT; CDR2 reads YYEEEE. The V and J ends lost 4 bases and 7 bases respectively, with 16 bases between them. The CDR3 is made up of 14 amino acids. Full variable domain (rest looked up from reference TRBV5-6 and TRBJ2-3): DAGVTQSPTHLIKTRGQQVTLRCSPKSGHDTVSWYQQALGQGPQFIFQYYEEEERQRGNFPDRFSGHQFPNYSSELNVNALLLGDSALYLCASSAAGARNTQYFGPGTRLTVL.

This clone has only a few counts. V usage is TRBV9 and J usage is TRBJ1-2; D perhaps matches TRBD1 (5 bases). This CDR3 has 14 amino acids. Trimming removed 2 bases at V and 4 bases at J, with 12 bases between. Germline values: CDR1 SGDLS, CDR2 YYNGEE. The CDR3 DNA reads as TGTGCCAGCAGCGTCGGGCAGGGCACCTATGGCTACACCTTC. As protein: CASSVGQGTYGYTF.

The chain's CDR3 is CASRDQPSTDTQYF. As DNA, the CDR3 is TGCGCCAGCAGGGACCAACCGAGCACAGATACGCAGTATTTT. The genes are TRBV5-1 and TRBJ2-3; D uncertain. Trimming removed 5 bases at V and 0 bases at J, with 10 bases between. The CDR3 spans 14 residues. Germline V gives CDR1 SGHRS, CDR2 YFSETQ.

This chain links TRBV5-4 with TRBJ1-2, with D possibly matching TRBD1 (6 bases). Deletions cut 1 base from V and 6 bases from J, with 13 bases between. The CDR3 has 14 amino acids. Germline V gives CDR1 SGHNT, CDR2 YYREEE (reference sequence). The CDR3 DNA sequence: TGTGCCAGCAGCTTGCTCCAGGGGCAAAATGGCTACACCTTC. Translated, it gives CASSLLQGQNGYTF.